The clone carrying this T cell receptor beta chain showed up just a few times. Its target is unknown. Trimming cost V 2 bases and J 0 bases, with 17 bases left between them. This CDR3 is 17 amino acids long. Germline loops: CDR1 DFQATT, CDR2 SNEGSKA (reference sequence). The sample is drawn from a study of response to subunit inactivated influenza vaccine. Points from the study as a whole: Authors suggested few new T cells are recruited by each seasonal influenza vaccination.

TCRdb ran MiXCR on the RT-PCR reads and lists one entry per CDR3 protein. The data hold about 800,000 distinct CDR3 sequences, with approximately 22% observed a single time. The V gene is TRBV20-1, the J gene TRBJ2-1, with D unclear. Material: PBMCs from blood, obtained more than 4 days after vaccination. The receptor was isolated from a man aged 50-59 years who received an inactivated influenza vaccine. The CDR3, as DNA: TGCAGTGCTAGATGGGCTGATGGAGCCAACTCCTACAATGAGCAGTTCTTC. It is translated as CSARWADGANSYNEQFF.